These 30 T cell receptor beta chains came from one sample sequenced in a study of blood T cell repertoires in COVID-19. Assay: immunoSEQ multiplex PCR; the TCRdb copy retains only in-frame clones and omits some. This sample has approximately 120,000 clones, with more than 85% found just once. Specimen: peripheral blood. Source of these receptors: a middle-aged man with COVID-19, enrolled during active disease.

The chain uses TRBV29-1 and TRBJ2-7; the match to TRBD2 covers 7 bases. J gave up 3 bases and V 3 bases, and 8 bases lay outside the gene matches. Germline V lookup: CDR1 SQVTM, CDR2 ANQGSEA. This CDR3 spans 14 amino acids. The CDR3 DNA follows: TGCAGCGTTGACGTTATATCGGGGGGCTACGAGCAGTACGTC. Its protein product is CSVDVISGGYEQYV.

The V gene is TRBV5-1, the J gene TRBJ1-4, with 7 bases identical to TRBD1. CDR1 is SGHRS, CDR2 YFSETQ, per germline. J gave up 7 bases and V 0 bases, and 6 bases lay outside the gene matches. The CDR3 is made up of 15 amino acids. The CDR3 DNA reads TGCGCCAGCAGCTTGGAGGAGGGGGCGGGTGAAAAACTGTTTTTT. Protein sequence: CASSLEEGAGEKLFF.

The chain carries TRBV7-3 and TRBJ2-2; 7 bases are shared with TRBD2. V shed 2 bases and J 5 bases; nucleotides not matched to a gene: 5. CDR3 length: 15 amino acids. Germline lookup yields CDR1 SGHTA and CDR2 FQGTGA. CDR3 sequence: CASSLAGEGTGELFF. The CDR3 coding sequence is TGTGCCAGCAGCTTAGCGGGAGAAGGGACCGGGGAGCTGTTTTTT.

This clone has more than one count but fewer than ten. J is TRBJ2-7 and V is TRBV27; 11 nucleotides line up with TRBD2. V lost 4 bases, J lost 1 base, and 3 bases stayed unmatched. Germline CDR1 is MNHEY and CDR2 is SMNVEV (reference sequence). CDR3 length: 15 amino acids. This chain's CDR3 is CASSSLAGGSYEQYV. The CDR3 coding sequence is TGTGCCAGCAGTTCGCTAGCGGGAGGTTCCTACGAGCAGTACGTC.

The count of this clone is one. CDR3 bases: TGTGCCAGCAGCTGTAAACCGGGCTTAAGGACTTCCTACGAGCAGTACGTC. Translation: CASSCKPGLRTSYEQYV. J is TRBJ2-7 and V is TRBV5-6; the D gene is possibly TRBD2 (5 bases). The CDR3 consists of 17 residues. Per germline, CDR1 SGHDT and CDR2 YYEEEE. Deletions cut 3 bases from V and 1 base from J, with 20 bases between.

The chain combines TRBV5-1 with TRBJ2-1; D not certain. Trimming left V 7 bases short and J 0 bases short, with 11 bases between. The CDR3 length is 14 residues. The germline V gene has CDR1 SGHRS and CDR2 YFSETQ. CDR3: CASGVGASYNEQFF. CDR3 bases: TGCGCCAGCGGCGTCGGAGCCTCCTACAATGAGCAGTTCTTC.

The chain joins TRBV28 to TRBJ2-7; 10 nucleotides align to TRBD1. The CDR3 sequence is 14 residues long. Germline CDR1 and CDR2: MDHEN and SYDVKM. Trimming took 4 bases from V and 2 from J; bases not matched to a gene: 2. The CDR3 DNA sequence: TGTGCCAGCAGTTCCGGGACAGGGGCCTACGAGCAGTACTTC. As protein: CASSSGTGAYEQYF.

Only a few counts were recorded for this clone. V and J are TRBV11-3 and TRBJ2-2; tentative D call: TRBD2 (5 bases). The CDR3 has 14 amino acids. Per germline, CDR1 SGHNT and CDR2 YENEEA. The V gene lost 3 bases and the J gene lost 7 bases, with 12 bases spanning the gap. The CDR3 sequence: CASSLEAVGGELFF. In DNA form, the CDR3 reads TGTGCCAGCAGCTTGGAGGCGGTTGGCGGGGAGCTGTTTTTT.

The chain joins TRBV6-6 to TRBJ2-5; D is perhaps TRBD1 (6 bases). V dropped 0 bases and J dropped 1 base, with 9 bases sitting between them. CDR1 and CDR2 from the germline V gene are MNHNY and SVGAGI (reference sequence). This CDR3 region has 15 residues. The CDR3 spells CASSYSRGLQETQYF. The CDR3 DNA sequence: TGTGCCAGCAGTTACTCCAGGGGCCTCCAAGAGACCCAGTACTTC.

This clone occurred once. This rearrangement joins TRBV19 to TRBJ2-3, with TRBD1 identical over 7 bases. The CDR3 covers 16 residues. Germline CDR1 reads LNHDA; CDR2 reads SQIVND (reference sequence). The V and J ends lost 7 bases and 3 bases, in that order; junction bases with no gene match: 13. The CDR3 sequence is CASTRNANRGTDTQYF. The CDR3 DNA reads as TGTGCCAGTACTAGAAACGCCAACAGGGGAACAGATACGCAGTATTTT.

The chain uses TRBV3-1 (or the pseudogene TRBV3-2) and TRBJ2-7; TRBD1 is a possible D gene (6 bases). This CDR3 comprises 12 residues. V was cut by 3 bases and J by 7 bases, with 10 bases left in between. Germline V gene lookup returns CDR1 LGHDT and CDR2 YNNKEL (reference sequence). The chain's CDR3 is CASSQGAREQYV. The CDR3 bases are TGTGCCAGCAGCCAGGGGGCGAGGGAGCAGTACGTC.

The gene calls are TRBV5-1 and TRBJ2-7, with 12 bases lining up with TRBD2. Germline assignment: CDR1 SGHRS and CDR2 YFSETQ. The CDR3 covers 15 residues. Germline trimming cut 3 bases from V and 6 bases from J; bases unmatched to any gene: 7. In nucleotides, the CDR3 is TGCGCCAGCAGCTCTGGACTAGCGGGAAGCCGCGAGCAGTACGTC. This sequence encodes CASSSGLAGSREQYV.

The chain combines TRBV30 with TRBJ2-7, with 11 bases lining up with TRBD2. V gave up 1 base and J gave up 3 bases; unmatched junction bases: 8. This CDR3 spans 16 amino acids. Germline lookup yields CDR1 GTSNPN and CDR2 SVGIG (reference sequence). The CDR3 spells CAWSGGTSGRYYEQYF. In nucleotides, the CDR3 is TGTGCCTGGAGTGGCGGGACTAGCGGAAGATACTACGAGCAGTACTTC. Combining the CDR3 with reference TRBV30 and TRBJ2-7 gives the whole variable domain SQTIHQWPATLVQPVGSPLSLECTVEGTSNPNLYWYRQAAGRGLQLLFYSVGIGQISSEVPQNLSASRPQDRQFILSSKKLLLSDSGFYLCAWSGGTSGRYYEQYFGPGTRLTVT.

CDR3 sequence: CASSPAPGGTYEQYF. The DNA for the CDR3 is TGTGCCAGCAGTCCCGCCCCCGGGGGGACCTACGAGCAGTACTTC. This chain joins TRBV7-2 and TRBJ2-7, with 7 bases lining up with TRBD2. Trimming removed 6 bases from V and 2 bases from J; junction bases left unmatched: 10. CDR1 SGHTA and CDR2 FQGNSA come from the germline V gene. The CDR3 is 15 amino acids.

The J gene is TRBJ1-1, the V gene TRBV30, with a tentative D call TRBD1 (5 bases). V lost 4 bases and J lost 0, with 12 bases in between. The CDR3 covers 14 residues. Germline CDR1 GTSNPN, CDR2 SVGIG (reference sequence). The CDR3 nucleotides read TGTGCCTGGATAAGGCAGGACATGAACACTGAAGCTTTCTTT. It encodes CAWIRQDMNTEAFF.

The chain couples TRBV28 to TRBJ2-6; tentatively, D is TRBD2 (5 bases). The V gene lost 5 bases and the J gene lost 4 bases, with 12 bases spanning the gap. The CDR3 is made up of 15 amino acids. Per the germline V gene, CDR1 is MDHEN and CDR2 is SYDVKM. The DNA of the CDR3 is TGTGCCAGCAGTCCCCGGGGATCAGGGGCCAACGTCCTGACTTTC. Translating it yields CASSPRGSGANVLTF.

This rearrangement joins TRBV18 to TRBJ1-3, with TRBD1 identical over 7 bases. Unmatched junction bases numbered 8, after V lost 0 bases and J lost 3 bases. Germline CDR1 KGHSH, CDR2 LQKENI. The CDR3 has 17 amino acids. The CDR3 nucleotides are TGTGCCAGCTCACCACCCCTCCAGGGGGTGATTGGAAACACCATATATTTT. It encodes CASSPPLQGVIGNTIYF.

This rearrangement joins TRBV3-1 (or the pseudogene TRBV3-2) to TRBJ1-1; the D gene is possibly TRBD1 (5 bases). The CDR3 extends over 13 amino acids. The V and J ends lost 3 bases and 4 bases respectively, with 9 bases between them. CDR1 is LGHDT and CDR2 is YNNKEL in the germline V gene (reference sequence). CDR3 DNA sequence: TGTGCCAGCAGCCAGTTGGGGGGCACTGAAGCTTTCTTT. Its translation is CASSQLGGTEAFF.

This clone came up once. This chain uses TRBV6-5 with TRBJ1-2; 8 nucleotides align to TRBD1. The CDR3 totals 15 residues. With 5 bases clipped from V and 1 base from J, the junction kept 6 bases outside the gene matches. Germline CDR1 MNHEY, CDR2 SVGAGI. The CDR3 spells CASSRTGIDNYGYTF. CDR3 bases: TGTGCCAGCAGTAGGACAGGGATCGATAACTATGGCTACACCTTC.

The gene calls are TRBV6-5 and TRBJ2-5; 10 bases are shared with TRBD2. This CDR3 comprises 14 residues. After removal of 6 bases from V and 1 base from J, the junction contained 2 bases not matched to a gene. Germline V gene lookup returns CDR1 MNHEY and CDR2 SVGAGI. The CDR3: CASRTSGSQETQYF. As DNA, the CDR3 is TGTGCCAGCAGGACTAGCGGGTCCCAAGAGACCCAGTACTTC.

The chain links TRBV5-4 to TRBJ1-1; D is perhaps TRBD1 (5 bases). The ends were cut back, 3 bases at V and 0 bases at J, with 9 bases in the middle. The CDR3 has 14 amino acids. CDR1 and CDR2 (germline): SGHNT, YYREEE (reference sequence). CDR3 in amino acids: CASSSGGMNTEAFF. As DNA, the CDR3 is TGTGCCAGCAGCTCGGGGGGTATGAACACTGAAGCTTTCTTT.

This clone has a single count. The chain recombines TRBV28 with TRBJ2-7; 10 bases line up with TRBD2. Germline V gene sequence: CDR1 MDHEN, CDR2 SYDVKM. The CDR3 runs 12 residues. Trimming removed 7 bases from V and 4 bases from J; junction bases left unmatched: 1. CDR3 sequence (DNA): TGTGCCAGCAAACTAGCGGGGTACGAGCAGTACTTC. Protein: CASKLAGYEQYF.

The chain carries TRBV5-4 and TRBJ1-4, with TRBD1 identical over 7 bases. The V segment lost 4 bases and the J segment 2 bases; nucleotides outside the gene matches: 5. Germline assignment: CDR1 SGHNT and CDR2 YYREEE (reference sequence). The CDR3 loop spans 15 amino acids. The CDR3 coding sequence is TGTGCCAGCAGCATTACACAGGGGACTAATGAAAAACTGTTTTTT. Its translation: CASSITQGTNEKLFF.

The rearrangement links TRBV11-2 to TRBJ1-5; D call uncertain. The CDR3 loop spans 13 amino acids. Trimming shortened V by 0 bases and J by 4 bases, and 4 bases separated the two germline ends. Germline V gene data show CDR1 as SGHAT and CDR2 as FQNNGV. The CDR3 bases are TGTGCCAGCAGCTTAGACAGAAATCAGCCCCAGCATTTT. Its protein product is CASSLDRNQPQHF.

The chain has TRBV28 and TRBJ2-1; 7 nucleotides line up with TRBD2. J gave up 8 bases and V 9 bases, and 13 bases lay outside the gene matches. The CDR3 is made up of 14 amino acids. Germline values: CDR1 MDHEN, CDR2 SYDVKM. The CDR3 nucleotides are TGTGCCAGTCAAAAGGGCGGGAGTCAGGATGAGCAGTTCTTC. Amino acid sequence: CASQKGGSQDEQFF.

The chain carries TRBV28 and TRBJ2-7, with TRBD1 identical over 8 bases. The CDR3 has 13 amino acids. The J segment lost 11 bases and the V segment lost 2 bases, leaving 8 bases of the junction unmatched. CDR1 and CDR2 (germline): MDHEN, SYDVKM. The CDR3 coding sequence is TGTGCCAGCAGTTTACCCCAGGGGGCGTTCGAGTACTTC. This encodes CASSLPQGAFEYF.

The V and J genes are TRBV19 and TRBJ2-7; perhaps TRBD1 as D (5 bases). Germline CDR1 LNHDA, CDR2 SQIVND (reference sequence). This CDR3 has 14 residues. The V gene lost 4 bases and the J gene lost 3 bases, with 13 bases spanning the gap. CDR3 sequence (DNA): TGTGCCAGTAGTAGGGCGCAGGGTGGCTACGAGCAGTACTTC. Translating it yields CASSRAQGGYEQYF.

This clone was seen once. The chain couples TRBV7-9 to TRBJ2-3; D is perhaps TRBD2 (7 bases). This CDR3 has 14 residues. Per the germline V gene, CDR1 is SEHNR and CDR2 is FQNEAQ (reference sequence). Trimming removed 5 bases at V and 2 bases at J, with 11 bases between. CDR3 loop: CASSPGGLTDTQYF. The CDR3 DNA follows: TGTGCCAGCAGCCCCGGGGGGCTCACAGATACGCAGTATTTT. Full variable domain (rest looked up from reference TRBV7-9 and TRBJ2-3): DTGVSQNPRHKITKRGQNVTFRCDPISEHNRLYWYRQTLGQGPEFLTYFQNEAQLEKSRLLSDRFSAERPKGSFSTLEIQRTEQGDSAMYLCASSPGGLTDTQYFGPGTRLTVL.

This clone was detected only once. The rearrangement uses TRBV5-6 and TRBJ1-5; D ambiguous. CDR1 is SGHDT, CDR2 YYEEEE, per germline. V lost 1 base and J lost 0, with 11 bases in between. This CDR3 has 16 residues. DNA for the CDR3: TGTGCCAGCAGCTTGAACAGACAACCTAGCAATCAGCCCCAGCATTTT. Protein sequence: CASSLNRQPSNQPQHF.

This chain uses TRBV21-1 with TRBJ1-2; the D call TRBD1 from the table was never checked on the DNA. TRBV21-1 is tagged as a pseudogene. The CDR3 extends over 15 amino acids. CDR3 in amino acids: CASSTKDRRRYGYTF. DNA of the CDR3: TGTGCCAGCAGCACAAAGGACAGGAGAAGGTATGGCTACACCTTC.